This TCR beta chain was recorded in a study of cytomegalovirus exposure and HLA in healthy donors. Generated by immunoSEQ multiplex PCR, the TCRdb table keeps only in-frame clones and is missing some. The table lists a few hundred thousand clones, 90% of them singletons. CDR1 SGHVS and CDR2 FNYEAQ come from the germline V gene. The germline V and J ends were trimmed by 5 bases and 7 bases, with 14 bases remaining between them. The CDR3 is 13 amino acids. The sequence came from a woman between 18 and 29 years old in good health and CMV-seronegative. The chain carries TRBV7-6 and TRBJ1-2; maybe TRBD1 (6 bases). Sequencing input: PBMCs. CDR3 bases: TGTGCCAGCAGCCCAGGCTCAGGGGTTGGCTACACCTTC. Translation: CASSPGSGVGYTF.